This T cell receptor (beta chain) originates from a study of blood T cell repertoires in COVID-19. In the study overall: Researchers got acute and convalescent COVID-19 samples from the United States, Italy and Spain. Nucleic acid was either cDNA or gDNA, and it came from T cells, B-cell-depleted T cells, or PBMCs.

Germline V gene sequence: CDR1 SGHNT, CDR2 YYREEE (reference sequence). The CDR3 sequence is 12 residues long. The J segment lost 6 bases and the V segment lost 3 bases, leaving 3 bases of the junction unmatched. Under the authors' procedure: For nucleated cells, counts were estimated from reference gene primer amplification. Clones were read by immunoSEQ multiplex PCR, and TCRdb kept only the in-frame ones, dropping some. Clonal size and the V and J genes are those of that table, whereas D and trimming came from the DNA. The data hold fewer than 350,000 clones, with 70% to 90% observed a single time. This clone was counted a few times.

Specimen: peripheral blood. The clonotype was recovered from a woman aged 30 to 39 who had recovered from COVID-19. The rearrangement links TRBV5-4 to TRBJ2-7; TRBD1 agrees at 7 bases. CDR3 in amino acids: CASSSTGLEQYF. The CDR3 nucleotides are TGTGCCAGCAGCTCGACAGGGCTCGAGCAGTACTTC. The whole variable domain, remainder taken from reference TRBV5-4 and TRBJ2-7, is ETGVTQSPTHLIKTRGQQVTLRCSSQSGHNTVSWYQQALGQGPQFIFQYYREEENGRGNFPPRFSGLQFPNYSSELNVNALELDDSALYLCASSSTGLEQYFGPGTRLTVT.